Below, 32 T cell receptor beta chains from the same sample are listed, as sequenced in a study of T cells after yellow fever vaccination. TCRdb redid the calling of the 5' RACE reads with MiXCR, one entry per CDR3 protein. The sample lists about 320,000 distinct CDR3 sequences; 3.5% to 4.5% were seen once. Sequenced material: PBMCs, taken 15 days after the yellow fever booster vaccination. Receptors originate from a man younger than 35 who received the YFV17D yellow fever vaccine.

This clonotype was seen only a few times. The CDR3 DNA reads as TGTGCCAGCACCCACGGGCAGGGGGCTTTCTTT. Translation: CASTHGQGAFF. The V and J genes are TRBV12-3 or TRBV12-4 and TRBJ1-1; D perhaps matches TRBD1 (6 bases). Trimming shortened V by 7 bases and J by 11 bases, and 14 bases separated the two germline ends. The CDR3 has 11 residues.

The V call is TRBV29-1, the J call TRBJ1-2; D is uncertain. V lost 4 bases and J 7 bases, leaving 7 bases between the germline ends. The CDR3 loop spans 10 amino acids. From germline, CDR1 is SQVTM and CDR2 ANQGSEA. CDR3 DNA sequence: TGCAGCGTTGGGAGCCGTGGCTACACCTTC. The encoded protein is CSVGSRGYTF.

The chain carries TRBV9 and TRBJ1-1; 8 bases agree with TRBD1. Germline CDR1 is SGDLS and CDR2 is YYNGEE. The CDR3 loop spans 15 amino acids. V trimming: 3 bases; J trimming: 7 bases; junction bases outside the gene matches: 11. In DNA form, the CDR3 reads TGTGCCAGCAGCGCCTCGGACAGGGCGATTGGTGAAGCTTTCTTT. Translation gives CASSASDRAIGEAFF.

This clonotype was found many times. J is TRBJ1-5 and V is TRBV4-3; D is unclear. V lost 0 bases to trimming and J lost 4 bases, with 4 bases between them. The CDR3 has 13 amino acids. Germline V lookup: CDR1 LGHNA, CDR2 YSLEER. This CDR3 reads CASSQDHNQPQHF. The CDR3 region has the DNA TGCGCCAGCAGCCAAGATCATAATCAGCCCCAGCATTTT.

This clonotype was seen ten or more times. The V gene is TRBV5-1, the J gene TRBJ2-1; D unclear. Germline V gives CDR1 SGHRS, CDR2 YFSETQ. The CDR3 runs to 14 residues. The V and J ends lost 5 bases and 5 bases respectively, with 14 bases between them. The CDR3 region is CASSPPQDNNEQFF. The CDR3 nucleotides read TGCGCCAGCAGTCCCCCCCAGGATAACAATGAGCAGTTCTTC.

The CDR3 coding sequence is TGTGCCAGCAGTCGCATGGGCTATGGCTACACCTTC. It codes for CASSRMGYGYTF. The chain couples TRBV12-3 or TRBV12-4 to TRBJ1-2; D remains unclear. Trimming left V 5 bases short and J 4 bases short, with 8 bases between. The CDR3 spans 12 residues.

This clonotype was counted ten times or more. CDR3 sequence (DNA): TGCGCCAGCAGCCAAGGAGGGGAAAACTACGAGCAGTACTTC. Translation gives CASSQGGENYEQYF. V is TRBV4-1 and J is TRBJ2-7; D is possibly TRBD1 or TRBD2 (5 bases each). The CDR3 sequence is 14 residues long. Per the germline V gene, CDR1 is MGHRA and CDR2 is YSYEKL. V lost 1 base and J lost 3, with 10 bases in between.

This clonotype was found many times. V usage is TRBV19 and J usage is TRBJ1-5, with a tentative D call TRBD1 (6 bases). The CDR3 runs 16 residues. The V end lost 6 bases, the J end lost 4 bases, and 19 bases lay between the germline ends. In germline, CDR1 is LNHDA, CDR2 SQIVND (reference sequence). CDR3 in amino acids: CASSRGAGAPNQPQHF. CDR3 nucleotide sequence: TGTGCCAGTAGCAGAGGGGCAGGGGCACCTAATCAGCCCCAGCATTTT.

CDR3 in amino acids: CASSVAASLARVGGTDTQYF. CDR3 DNA: TGTGCCAGCAGCGTAGCTGCCTCCCTCGCCCGGGTTGGGGGCACAGATACGCAGTATTTT. The chain uses TRBV9 and TRBJ2-3, with unresolved D. This CDR3 has 20 amino acids. V was shortened by 0 bases and J by 1 base, with 24 bases between the two germline ends. Germline CDR1 reads SGDLS; CDR2 reads YYNGEE.

This clonotype was seen a handful of times. This chain connects TRBV12-3 or TRBV12-4 to TRBJ2-1; maybe TRBD1 (5 bases). V dropped 8 bases and J dropped 12 bases, with 14 bases sitting between them. The CDR3 is 11 residues long. This CDR3 is CASLEGDRQFF. CDR3 sequence (DNA): TGTGCCAGCTTAGAAGGGGATAGGCAGTTCTTC.

Notes on this clonotype: Given a much more abundant clone one base away, this may be a read error. The CDR3 is CASHEQGARYNEQYF. In nucleotides, the CDR3 is TGTGCCAGCCACGAACAGGGGGCGCGATACAATGAGCAGTACTTC. The chain carries TRBV6-2 or TRBV6-3 and TRBJ2-1; 9 bases line up with TRBD1. The DNA end favors TRBJ2-7, so the J call may be wrong. The CDR3 has 15 amino acids. The germline V gene has CDR1 MNHEY and CDR2 SVGEGT.

This chain connects TRBV21-1 to TRBJ1-1; TRBD1 reflects the table's D call only, with no check against the DNA. TRBV21-1 is shown as a pseudogene. This CDR3 comprises 16 residues. The DNA for the CDR3 is TGTGCCAGCAGCAAATTGACAGGGGCTATAAACACTGAAGCTTTCTTT. Its protein is CASSKLTGAINTEAFF.

The chain employs TRBV19 and TRBJ2-3; D may be TRBD1 (5 bases). The germline CDR1 and CDR2 sequences are LNHDA and SQIVND (reference sequence). V was cut by 3 bases and J by 3 bases, with 7 bases left in between. The CDR3 contains 13 residues. The CDR3 here is CASSMQGTDTQYF. Written as DNA, the CDR3 is TGTGCCAGTAGTATGCAGGGAACAGATACGCAGTATTTT.

This clonotype has at least ten counts. This CDR3 reads CASSQDTSTDTQYF. The CDR3 DNA sequence: TGCGCCAGCAGCCAAGACACCAGCACAGATACGCAGTATTTT. The chain joins TRBV4-3 to TRBJ2-3; D not certain. This CDR3 spans 14 amino acids. V lost 0 bases, J lost 0 bases, and 4 bases lay in between. Germline V lookup: CDR1 LGHNA, CDR2 YSLEER.

This clonotype came up many times. The CDR3 bases are TGCAGTGCTCCCCTAACGGGGGGGAGTTCAGATACGCAGTATTTT. As protein: CSAPLTGGSSDTQYF. J is TRBJ2-3 and V is TRBV20-1, with 8 bases lining up with TRBD2. The germline V gene encodes CDR1 DFQATT and CDR2 SNEGSKA (reference sequence). The ends lost 5 bases at V and 4 bases at J; junction bases unmatched: 11. The CDR3 extends over 15 amino acids.

The V and J genes are TRBV7-2 and TRBJ1-6; TRBD1 might be the D (5 bases). The germline CDR1 and CDR2 sequences are SGHTA and FQGNSA. Trimming removed 3 bases from V and 3 bases from J, with 12 bases in between. The length of the CDR3 is 16 residues. CDR3 nucleotides: TGTGCCAGCAGCTTTCAGAGGGGCGACTATAATTCACCCCTCCACTTT. Amino acids: CASSFQRGDYNSPLHF.

The chain has TRBV20-1 and TRBJ2-5, with 7 bases aligning to TRBD1. Trimming removed 6 bases from V and 0 bases from J; junction bases left unmatched: 4. The CDR3 loop spans 13 amino acids. Germline loops: CDR1 DFQATT, CDR2 SNEGSKA (reference sequence). The CDR3, as DNA: TGCAGTGCAAGCGGACAGGACCAAGAGACCCAGTACTTC. This gives the protein CSASGQDQETQYF.

This clonotype has ten or more counts. The chain uses TRBV2 and TRBJ1-1; D perhaps matches TRBD1 (5 bases). CDR3 length equals 13 residues. Trimming removed 3 bases at V and 5 bases at J, with 10 bases between. Germline-derived CDR1 and CDR2 are SNHLY and FYNNEI. The CDR3 region has the DNA TGTGCCAGCAGTGATTGGGCAGGGACTGAAGCTTTCTTT. Translated, it gives CASSDWAGTEAFF.

This clonotype was seen many times. The chain combines TRBV29-1 with TRBJ2-3; possible D gene TRBD2, 6 bases. CDR1 and CDR2 (germline): SQVTM, ANQGSEA. V was pared by 6 bases and J by 1 base, with 14 bases between. CDR3 length: 14 residues. CDR3 in DNA: TGCAGCGTCCCGGGGACTTACCGCACAGATACGCAGTATTTT. Protein: CSVPGTYRTDTQYF.

Many counts were recorded for this clonotype. The rearrangement uses TRBV7-9 and TRBJ2-5; the D gene is possibly TRBD2 (5 bases). Trimming pared 5 bases from V and 13 bases from J, leaving 14 bases between. Germline CDR1 reads SEHNR; CDR2 reads FQNEAQ (reference sequence). There are 11 residues in the CDR3. For the CDR3, the DNA is TGTGCCAGCAGCGGACGGGGTGGCGGGTACTTC. Its translation is CASSGRGGGYF.

This clonotype was found many times. V and J are TRBV29-1 and TRBJ1-1, with 7 bases aligning to TRBD1. The CDR3 spans 14 residues. Losses at the gene ends were 1 base for V and 8 bases for J; bases not matched to a gene: 10. CDR1 is SQVTM and CDR2 is ANQGSEA in the germline V gene. For the CDR3, the DNA is TGCAGCGTTGAAGTAGGAGGACAGGACTCGGAAGCTTTCTTT. This translates into CSVEVGGQDSEAFF.

This chain uses TRBV5-1 with TRBJ1-6, with 10 bases lining up with TRBD1. Per germline, CDR1 SGHRS and CDR2 YFSETQ. This CDR3 contains 15 residues. The trim removed 1 base at V and 7 bases at J, leaving 2 bases unmatched. This CDR3 reads CASSLTGQGNSPLHF. CDR3 sequence (DNA): TGCGCCAGCAGCTTGACGGGACAGGGGAATTCACCCCTCCACTTT.

This clonotype was counted ten times or more. Written as DNA, the CDR3 is TGCGCCAGCAGCCAAGAAGGAGGGTCCGACTACGAGCAGTACTTC. It codes for CASSQEGGSDYEQYF. The rearrangement joins TRBV4-3 to TRBJ2-7; TRBD2 is a possible D gene (6 bases). The CDR3 is 15 residues long. CDR1 is LGHNA, CDR2 YSLEER, per germline. V was trimmed by 0 bases and J by 3 bases, leaving 12 bases between them.

The CDR3 protein is CASSARDQPGLTEAFF. CDR3 bases: TGTGCCAGCAGCGCCCGGGATCAACCCGGGCTCACTGAAGCTTTCTTT. The V gene is TRBV7-6, the J gene TRBJ1-1; no reliable D call. This CDR3 is 16 amino acids long. The germline CDR1 and CDR2 sequences are SGHVS and FNYEAQ. V lost 5 bases and J lost 4, with 20 bases in between. Based on the CDR3 plus reference TRBV7-6 and TRBJ1-1, the full variable domain is GAGVSQSPRYKVTKRGQDVALRCDPISGHVSLYWYRQALGQGPEFLTYFNYEAQQDKSGLPNDRFSAERPEGSISTLTIQRTEQRDSAMYRCASSARDQPGLTEAFFGQGTRLTVV.

In its sample, this clonotype was seen many times. V and J are TRBV20-1 and TRBJ2-5; the D gene could be TRBD1 or TRBD2 (6 bases each). Looked up from germline, CDR1 is DFQATT and CDR2 is SNEGSKA (reference sequence). The CDR3 sequence is 14 residues long. V was cut by 4 bases and J by 1 base, with 13 bases left in between. CDR3 in amino acids: CSATRGDSQETQYF. The CDR3 DNA reads TGCAGTGCTACGAGGGGGGACTCCCAAGAGACCCAGTACTTC.

This clonotype was observed many times. The CDR3 coding sequence is TGTGCCAGCAGCGGGGCAGGTCCCGTCTCTGGGGCCAACGTCCTGACTTTC. It yields the protein CASSGAGPVSGANVLTF. The chain couples TRBV9 to TRBJ2-6; D is uncertain. The CDR3 runs 17 residues. From germline, CDR1 is SGDLS and CDR2 YYNGEE. Trimming shortened V by 3 bases and J by 0 bases, and 13 bases separated the two germline ends.

At least ten counts were recorded for this clonotype. V gene TRBV7-2 combines with J gene TRBJ2-7, with 9 nucleotides matching TRBD1. This CDR3 spans 14 amino acids. The ends lost 4 bases at V and 5 bases at J; junction bases unmatched: 6. Germline CDR1 SGHTA, CDR2 FQGNSA. The CDR3 is CASSWRTGADEQYV. Written as DNA, the CDR3 is TGTGCCAGCAGCTGGAGGACAGGGGCCGACGAGCAGTACGTC.

This clonotype was counted ten times or more. The chain's CDR3 is CASSWTGRDSYEQYF. The CDR3 DNA sequence: TGTGCCAGCAGCTGGACAGGGAGGGACTCCTACGAGCAGTACTTC. This sequence joins TRBV7-2 and TRBJ2-7, with a tentative D call TRBD1 (8 bases). V was pared by 4 bases and J by 0 bases, with 13 bases between. The CDR3 length is 15 residues. CDR1 and CDR2 from the germline V gene are SGHTA and FQGNSA.

This clonotype was detected many times. This rearrangement joins TRBV29-1 to TRBJ1-1; tentative D call: TRBD1 (5 bases). V was shortened by 2 bases and J by 5 bases, with 12 bases between the two germline ends. CDR3 length: 13 residues. Per the germline V gene, CDR1 is SQVTM and CDR2 is ANQGSEA. The CDR3 region has the DNA TGCAGCGTTGAACGAGGTGGGGGGACTGAAGCTTTCTTT. Translating it yields CSVERGGGTEAFF.

V gene TRBV6-5 combines with J gene TRBJ2-5, with unresolved D. This CDR3 has 14 residues. Trimming removed 2 bases at V and 5 bases at J, with 12 bases between. Germline V CDR1 and CDR2: MNHEY, SVGAGI. In nucleotides, the CDR3 is TGTGCCAGCAGTTACAGCCGACCCCCCGAGACCCAGTACTTC. It specifies CASSYSRPPETQYF.

This clonotype was detected only a few times. DNA of the CDR3: TGCAGCGTCGGGACAGGGCCCAACTATGGCTACACCTTC. As protein: CSVGTGPNYGYTF. The chain joins TRBV29-1 to TRBJ1-2, with TRBD1 matching over 9 bases. This CDR3 comprises 13 residues. V shed 6 bases and J 2 bases; nucleotides not matched to a gene: 4. Germline values: CDR1 SQVTM, CDR2 ANQGSEA.

This clonotype was seen more than once but under ten times. The gene calls are TRBV7-2 and TRBJ2-1; 10 positions match TRBD2. V lost 5 bases, J lost 10 bases, and 11 bases stayed unmatched. This CDR3 is 15 amino acids long. Looked up from germline, CDR1 is SGHTA and CDR2 is FQGNSA. DNA for the CDR3: TGTGCCAGCAGCCCCCCAGCGGGGGGGCCGCGAGAGCAGTTCTTC. Translating gives CASSPPAGGPREQFF.